The source of this TCR beta chain is a study of T-cell reconstitution after alpha-beta-depleted transplantation in children (dated by TCRdb to between 2015 and 2016). Concerning the study at large: Using TCR repertoire profiling, the study followed T-cell immune reconstitution in a quantitative way in children after TCRalphabeta/CD19-depleted allogeneic hematopoietic cell transplantation.

With respect to this clonotype: No cognate antigen has been identified for it. No base qualities exist here, and no much larger clone lies one base off it.

This sample's treatment or condition label indicates: allogeneic hematopoietic cell transplantation with graft depleted of TCRalphabeta T cells and CD19 B cells. The children who served as transplant recipients had been given grafts of TCRalphabeta/CD19-depleted allogeneic hematopoietic cells. Broad study findings and their caveats: In some patients, the high TCRbeta diversity seen at day 60 was put down to recipient T cells and intrathymic progenitors that had survived conditioning. Apparently early alphabetaT-cell count recovery about two months after transplant reportedly relied on only several hundred rapidly expanded clones derived from non-depleted graft cells. Hyperexpanded clone frequencies declined over subsequent months; after one year, T-cell counts and TCRbeta diversity were mostly attributed to newly produced T cells.

Receptor libraries were prepared by PCR. The reads were generated on an Illumina HiSeq 2500. To normalize quantification of the TCRbeta repertoire, the TCR libraries were built with molecular barcoding that relied on unique molecular identifiers. TCRdb redid the processing of the public reads, applying fastp at Q25 and MiXCR, and retained in-frame beta chains. Duplicate CDR3 protein sequences are folded into a single record with the most common DNA and genes. This sample has just under 350,000 distinct CDR3 sequences in its table, and around 15% of those were observed once. The ten largest clonotypes hold about 41% of the sample. The source of this sequence is a male patient between 2 and 15 years old who had a stem cell transplant for acute lymphoblastic leukemia, so the T cells may come from the graft donor. Source: PBMCs, mostly from graft donor cells, taken 360 days after TCRalphabeta/CD19-depleted stem cell transplant.

For the CDR3, the sequence is CASSLPGRPYNEQFF. The sequenced DNA: TGTGCCAGCAGTTTACCCGGGAGACCCTACAATGAGCAGTTCTTC. In this chain, TRBV28 is recombined with TRBJ2-1, and TRBD2 may be the D gene, going by 6 matching bases. Trimming at the junction amounts to 2 bases on V and 2 bases on J, and the germline ends lie 10 bases apart. The germline V gene sets CDR1 to MDHEN and CDR2 to SYDVKM. Reading from cysteine to phenylalanine, the CDR3 counts 15 amino acids. Just CDR3 DNA is preserved here, 45 bases in frame from base 1. Here the CDR3 is joined to the reference TRBV28 and TRBJ2-1 genes, and the full variable domain is: DVKVTQSSRYLVKRTGEKVFLECVQDMDHENMFWYRQDPGLGLRLIYFSYDVKMKEKGDIPEGYSVSREKKERFSLILESASTNQTSMYLCASSLPGRPYNEQFFGPGTRLTVL.